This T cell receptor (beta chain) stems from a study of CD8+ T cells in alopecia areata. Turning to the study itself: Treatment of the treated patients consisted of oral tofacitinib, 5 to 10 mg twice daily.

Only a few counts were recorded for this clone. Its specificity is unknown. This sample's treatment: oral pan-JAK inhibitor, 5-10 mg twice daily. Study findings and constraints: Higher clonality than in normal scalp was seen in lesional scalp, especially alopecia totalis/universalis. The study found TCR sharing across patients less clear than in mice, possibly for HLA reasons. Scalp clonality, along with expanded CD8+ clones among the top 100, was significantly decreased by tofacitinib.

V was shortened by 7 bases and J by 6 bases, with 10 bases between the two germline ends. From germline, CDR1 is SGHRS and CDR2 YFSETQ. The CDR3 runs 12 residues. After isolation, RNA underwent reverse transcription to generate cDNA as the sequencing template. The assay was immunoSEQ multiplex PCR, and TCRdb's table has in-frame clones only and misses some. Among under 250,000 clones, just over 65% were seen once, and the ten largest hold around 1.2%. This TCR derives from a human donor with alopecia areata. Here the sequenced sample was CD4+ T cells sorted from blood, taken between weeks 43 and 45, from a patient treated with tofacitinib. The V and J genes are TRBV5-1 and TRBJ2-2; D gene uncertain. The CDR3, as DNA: TGCGCCAGCCGCGAGGTTCCCGGGGAGCTGTTTTTT. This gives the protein CASREVPGELFF.